The TCR beta chain under discussion was sequenced for a study of cytotoxic CD8 clonotypes in ibrutinib-treated CLL (dated by TCRdb to about 2021). Context from the whole study: The cohort was composed of some ten relapsed/refractory and around 15 treatment-naive patients; IGHV unmutated status was identified in under 18 patients. Cryopreserved peripheral blood mononuclear cells were collected at three points: before therapy, at response, and at either sustained remission or disease progression. An average of 255,043 productive templates and 94,082 productive rearrangements was obtained per sample. Longitudinal samples were available for about 30% of the 86 trial participants. Partial responses were observed in 24 patients and complete responses in 2; after a median follow-up of around 68 months, remission was maintained in approximately 14 patients and progression was observed in about twelve. All remission and progressive disease samples were collected while patients were still receiving ibrutinib. Response samples were taken after a median of 12 months on treatment, ranging from about 6 to 36 months. The research as a whole found: Sampling times were not matched between sustained-remission and progressing patients, and lymph node repertoires were not studied. Baseline clonality exceeded that of age-matched healthy donors and correlated strongly with circulating CD8+ T-cell counts. Public clonotypes were found to be uncommon and were observed to contract or remain stable during treatment; the increase in clonality was shown to reflect expansion of private clonotypes at ibrutinib response. Clonality increased at ibrutinib response, stayed stable in sustained remission, and fell back toward baseline at progression.

The goal of deep resolution MiSeq sequencing was a depth between 1 in 1 million and 1 in 200,000 T cells, and coverage averaged 10x per clonotype. TCR beta libraries were generated with the immunoSEQ hsTCRB Kit. In the original analysis: The data were analyzed with ImmunoSEQ Analyzer and ImmunoSEQ Data Assistant, and V, D and J gene assignments followed IMGT definitions. Clonality was computed as one minus normalized Shannon entropy of productive rearrangement frequencies, ranging from 0 to 1. Only overrepresented clonotypes making up at least 0.05% of each patient's repertoire were included in the public clonotype analysis. More than ten age-matched healthy donor repertoires from immuneACCESS were used as controls for clonality. In TCRdb, the immuneACCESS table is reduced to in-frame sequences with V and J assigned. These tables do not hold every clone; where another copy was compared, an unresolved V gene accounts for under half, and the others remain unexplained. V and J calls and clone size are given by that table; D and trimming were obtained from the DNA. Counted in this sample were around 50,000 clones; more than 55% of them appeared once. About 29% of the sample lies in the top ten.

In the paper's terms, the time point label means: around 25 months on ibrutinib. For TCR beta library preparation, about 2.2 micrograms of genomic DNA were extracted from the cryopreserved PBMCs. Longitudinal blood samples from CLL patients on ibrutinib monotherapy underwent high-throughput TCR beta sequencing. Patients were enrolled in a phase 2 open-label single-center ibrutinib monotherapy trial. Comments on this clone: Its antigen has not been determined. Nothing much larger sits one base from this clone, and base qualities are not available.

The CDR3 holds 14 amino acids from the cysteine to the phenylalanine. Here the CDR3 DNA is all that survives: 42 bases in frame from base 1. The germline V gene sets CDR1 to SQVTM and CDR2 to ANQGSEA. The sample in question was PBMCs, obtained after 24 months of ibrutinib treatment. The receptor comes from a human donor with chronic lymphocytic leukemia. In this chain, TRBV29-1 is recombined with TRBJ2-1; TRBD2 aligns with 7 central bases. The nucleotide sequence reads as follows: TGCATCGCGGCTGGGGGGGGCTCCTACAATGAGCAGTTCTTC. It is translated as CIAAGGGSYNEQFF.